This entry lists 22 T cell receptor beta chains sequenced from one sample in a study of blood T cells in healthy people across ages. Primers used in a second PCR of roughly 6 to 11 cycles were a sample-barcoded 5' primer and a J-beta primer mix. MiXCR was run by TCRdb on the 5' RACE reads, yielding one entry per CDR3 protein. The data contain more than 550,000 distinct CDR3 sequences, 22% of them singletons. The sample taken for sequencing was blood. The origin of the receptors is a man between 65 and 80 years old in good health.

This clonotype was detected a few times. The chain combines TRBV3-1 with TRBJ1-1; possible D gene TRBD1, 5 bases. CDR1 is LGHDT, CDR2 YNNKEL, per germline (reference sequence). Trimming removed 1 base from V and 7 bases from J, with 7 bases in between. The CDR3 is made up of 12 amino acids. CDR3 sequence reads: CASSQGGFEAFF. The CDR3 DNA reads as TGTGCCAGCAGCCAAGGGGGGTTTGAAGCTTTCTTT. The whole variable domain, remainder taken from reference TRBV3-1 and TRBJ1-1, is DTAVSQTPKYLVTQMGNDKSIKCEQNLGHDTMYWYKQDSKKFLKIMFSYNNKELIINETVPNRFSPKSPDKAHLNLHINSLELGDSAVYFCASSQGGFEAFFGQGTRLTVV.

This CDR3 is CASSPLGTGAAYEQYF. CDR3 bases: TGTGCCAGCTCACCACTTGGGACAGGGGCAGCCTACGAGCAGTACTTC. The chain links TRBV18 to TRBJ2-5, with 10 nucleotides matching TRBD1. The last part of the DNA fits TRBJ2-7 better; the J call may be wrong. CDR1 and CDR2 from the germline V gene are KGHSH and LQKENI. This CDR3 comprises 16 residues.

J is TRBJ1-4 and V is TRBV20-1; TRBD1 matches at 8 bases. The germline V gene has CDR1 DFQATT and CDR2 SNEGSKA (reference sequence). The CDR3 is 17 amino acids. The V segment lost 0 bases and the J segment 8 bases; nucleotides outside the gene matches: 14. The CDR3 bases are TGCAGTGCTAGAGATTCGGGGACAGGCGCCCAATGGGAAAAACTGTTTTTT. This translates into CSARDSGTGAQWEKLFF.

This clonotype was counted ten times or more. The CDR3 nucleotides are TGCAGTGCCGGCTTTATCTCTGGGGCCAACGTCCTGACTTTC. Protein product: CSAGFISGANVLTF. The rearrangement uses TRBV20-1 and TRBJ2-6; D unclear. The CDR3 is 14 amino acids. V was clipped by 6 bases and J by 0 bases, with 9 bases between them. The V gene's germline CDR1 is DFQATT and CDR2 SNEGSKA (reference sequence).

The chain is built from TRBV19 and TRBJ2-3; unclear D gene. The V end lost 3 bases, the J end lost 4 bases, and 2 bases lay between the germline ends. Germline CDR1 is LNHDA and CDR2 is SQIVND (reference sequence). This CDR3 spans 11 amino acids. The CDR3 region has the DNA TGTGCCAGTAGTATGCCAGATACGCAGTATTTT. Amino acid sequence: CASSMPDTQYF.

The V and J genes are TRBV10-3 and TRBJ2-5; 8 positions match TRBD2. V lost 4 bases to trimming and J lost 1 base; unmatched junction nucleotides: 8. CDR1 ENHRY and CDR2 SYGVKD come from the germline V gene. The CDR3 has 16 residues. The CDR3 coding sequence is TGTGCCATCAGTGCGGGAGGGATCCCTCGCCAAGAGACCCAGTACTTC. It translates to CAISAGGIPRQETQYF.

This clonotype appeared many times. Here the CDR3 DNA reads TGCAGTGCTAGGGGGTCACATTCAATGGGGAATTCACCCCTCCACTTT. Translated: CSARGSHSMGNSPLHF. This sequence joins TRBV20-1 and TRBJ1-6, with unresolved D. The CDR3 sequence is 16 residues long. Germline V gene sequence: CDR1 DFQATT, CDR2 SNEGSKA (reference sequence). V gave up 3 bases and J gave up 7 bases, with 19 bases separating them.

The chain recombines TRBV27 with TRBJ2-1, with TRBD1 matching 7 bases. V was pared by 5 bases and J by 0 bases, with 4 bases of the junction left unmatched. Germline CDR1 and CDR2: MNHEY and SMNVEV (reference sequence). There are 15 residues in the CDR3. This CDR3 reads CASSPDRDSYNEQFF. In DNA form, the CDR3 reads TGTGCCAGCAGTCCAGACAGGGACTCCTACAATGAGCAGTTCTTC.

This clonotype appeared a few times. The CDR3 protein is CAWAPTVNTEAFF. The CDR3 region has the DNA TGTGCCTGGGCCCCGACTGTGAACACTGAAGCTTTCTTT. The chain is built from TRBV30 and TRBJ1-1; D ambiguous. The length of the CDR3 is 13 residues. Trimming pared 5 bases from V and 0 bases from J, leaving 10 bases between. Germline V gene sequence: CDR1 GTSNPN, CDR2 SVGIG (reference sequence).

The gene calls are TRBV6-5 and TRBJ2-5; no definite D call. TRBJ2-7 explains the end of the DNA better; the J call may be wrong. Per germline, CDR1 MNHEY and CDR2 SVGAGI. The CDR3 is 12 amino acids. This CDR3 is CASRGNSYEQYV. The CDR3 region has the DNA TGTGCCAGCAGGGGGAACTCCTACGAGCAGTACGTC.

The V and J genes are TRBV19 and TRBJ2-2, with D unresolved. The CDR3 runs to 15 residues. V was cut by 6 bases and J by 1 base, with 12 bases left in between. CDR1 and CDR2 from the germline V gene are LNHDA and SQIVND (reference sequence). The DNA for the CDR3 is TGTGCCAGTAGAATCGACTCACTGAACACCGGGGAGCTGTTTTTT. Protein product: CASRIDSLNTGELFF.

In DNA, the CDR3 is TGTGCCAGCAGCTTAGTATTAGCGGGAGCGGCAGATACGCAGTATTTT. Translated, it gives CASSLVLAGAADTQYF. J is TRBJ2-3 and V is TRBV7-9; TRBD2 matches 9 bases. The CDR3 has 16 amino acids. Germline trimming cut 1 base from V and 4 bases from J; bases unmatched to any gene: 6. Germline CDR1 reads SEHNR; CDR2 reads FQNEAQ (reference sequence).

The sample holds a few counts of this clonotype. The chain couples TRBV9 to TRBJ2-1; 9 bases fit TRBD2. Trimming cost V 6 bases and J 7 bases; bases outside gene matches: 14. The CDR3 contains 16 residues. The germline CDR1 and CDR2 sequences are SGDLS and YYNGEE. The DNA of the CDR3 is TGTGCCAGCATGCGGTCTAGCGGGGAGAGGGGAAATGAGCAGTTCTTC. Its protein is CASMRSSGERGNEQFF.

V usage is TRBV6-5 and J usage is TRBJ1-2; D perhaps matches TRBD1 (6 bases). The CDR3 has 16 amino acids. V dropped 6 bases and J dropped 0 bases, with 17 bases sitting between them. Germline assignment: CDR1 MNHEY and CDR2 SVGAGI. CDR3 DNA sequence: TGTGCCAGCAGGGGCGGATGGACAGATACTAACTATGGCTACACCTTC. Its translation is CASRGGWTDTNYGYTF.

This clonotype appeared a few times. The chain carries TRBV6-1 and TRBJ2-5, with D uncertain. The germline V and J ends were trimmed by 3 bases and 6 bases, with 17 bases remaining between them. CDR3 size: 15 residues. Per the germline V gene, CDR1 is MNHNS and CDR2 is SASEGT. This chain's CDR3 is CASSESQNTEQTQYF. The CDR3 nucleotides are TGTGCCAGCAGTGAGTCCCAGAACACCGAACAGACCCAGTACTTC.

The J gene is TRBJ2-2, the V gene TRBV5-1; 9 bases line up with TRBD2. The CDR3 length is 17 residues. With V trimmed by 0 bases and J by 6 bases, 9 bases remained unmatched. Per germline, CDR1 SGHRS and CDR2 YFSETQ. The CDR3 bases are TGCGCCAGCAGCTTGGTAATTTCGGGACTAGCTTCCGGGGAGCTGTTTTTT. Translated: CASSLVISGLASGELFF.

The rearrangement joins TRBV14 to TRBJ2-3; tentatively, D is TRBD2 (6 bases). Looked up from germline, CDR1 is SGHDN and CDR2 is FVKESK. CDR3 length: 15 residues. Trimming left V 1 base short and J 11 bases short, with 19 bases between. The CDR3: CASSQVGGTTRMQYF. CDR3 in DNA: TGTGCCAGCAGCCAAGTTGGGGGGACGACCCGAATGCAGTATTTT. Complete variable domain (other parts from reference TRBV14 and TRBJ2-3): EAGVTQFPSHSVIEKGQTVTLRCDPISGHDNLYWYRRVMGKEIKFLLHFVKESKQDESGMPNNRFLAERTGGTYSTLKVQPAELEDSGVYFCASSQVGGTTRMQYFGPGTRLTVL.

The V and J genes are TRBV4-2 and TRBJ2-3, with TRBD2 matching over 10 bases. Trimming cost V 0 bases and J 2 bases; bases outside gene matches: 5. In germline, CDR1 is LGHNA, CDR2 YNFKEQ. The CDR3 has 17 amino acids. The CDR3 DNA sequence: TGTGCCAGCAGCCAAGATTCTAGCGGGGGTCACACAGATACGCAGTATTTT. Translating it yields CASSQDSSGGHTDTQYF.

The chain recombines TRBV15 with TRBJ2-7; D uncertain. Germline assignment: CDR1 LNHNV and CDR2 YYDKDF (reference sequence). CDR3 length: 14 amino acids. Trimming took 0 bases from V and 1 from J, leaving 7 bases between them. The CDR3 loop reads CATSRDKYSYEQYV. The CDR3 nucleotides are TGTGCCACCAGCAGAGATAAGTATTCCTACGAGCAGTACGTC.

The J gene is TRBJ1-2, the V gene TRBV7-9, with D unresolved. The V end was cut by 4 bases, the J end by 4 bases, with 13 bases between. The CDR3 length is 14 residues. Germline V lookup: CDR1 SEHNR, CDR2 FQNEAQ (reference sequence). For the CDR3, the DNA is TGTGCCAGCAGCTCCCCCATCCTGGGCTATGGCTACACCTTC. Protein: CASSSPILGYGYTF.

This clonotype has more than one count but fewer than ten. The chain couples TRBV20-1 to TRBJ2-1, with D possibly matching TRBD1 (6 bases). V gave up 2 bases and J gave up 10 bases, with 21 bases separating them. The CDR3 runs 15 residues. Germline CDR1 DFQATT, CDR2 SNEGSKA (reference sequence). CDR3 nucleotide sequence: TGCAGTGCTAGACTCTTTCAAAGTGGGGGCGGAGAGCAGTTCTTC. Translating gives CSARLFQSGGGEQFF.

The chain combines TRBV20-1 with TRBJ1-2; D ambiguous. V shed 7 bases and J shed 2 bases, with 8 bases lying between them. There are 11 residues in the CDR3. Germline V gives CDR1 DFQATT, CDR2 SNEGSKA (reference sequence). The CDR3 DNA follows: TGCAGTGGAATCTTCAACTATGGCTACACCTTC. The encoded protein is CSGIFNYGYTF.